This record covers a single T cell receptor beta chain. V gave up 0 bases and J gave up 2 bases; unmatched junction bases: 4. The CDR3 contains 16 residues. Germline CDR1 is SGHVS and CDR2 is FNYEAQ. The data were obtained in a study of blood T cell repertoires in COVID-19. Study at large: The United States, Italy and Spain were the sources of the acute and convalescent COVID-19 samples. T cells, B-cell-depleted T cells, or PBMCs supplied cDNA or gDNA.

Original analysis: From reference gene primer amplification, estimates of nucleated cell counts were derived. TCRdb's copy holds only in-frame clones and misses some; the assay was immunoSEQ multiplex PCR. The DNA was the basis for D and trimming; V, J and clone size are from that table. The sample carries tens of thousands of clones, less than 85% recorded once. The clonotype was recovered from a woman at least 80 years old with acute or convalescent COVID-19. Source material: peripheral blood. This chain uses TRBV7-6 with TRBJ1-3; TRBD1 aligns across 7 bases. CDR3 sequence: CASSLAVQGTGNTIYF. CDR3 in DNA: TGTGCCAGCAGCTTAGCGGTACAGGGGACTGGAAACACCATATATTTT.